This paragraph covers one TCR beta chain sequence. What it binds is unknown. This record belongs to a study of shared clonotypes between healthy human individuals. Study-wide context: The donor group consisted of a couple of women and three men, aged 18 to 49. Study-wide findings and caveats: The authors sampled blood alone, and tissue repertoires likely differ.

Unsorted PBMC DNA sequencing spanned ten immunoSEQ deep assay plates. Clones were sequenced by immunoSEQ multiplex PCR, and TCRdb holds only the in-frame ones, with some missing. The sample has around 440,000 clones; roughly four fifths are singletons. J lost 4 bases, V lost 6 bases, and 2 bases had no gene match. This CDR3 has 14 residues. Per germline, CDR1 MNHEY and CDR2 SVGAGI. The source is a woman aged 40 to 50 in good health. Some clones in this sample may be carry-over from other donors' samples. J is TRBJ2-1 and V is TRBV6-5; 11 positions agree with TRBD1. Sequenced input: PBMCs. The CDR3 here is CASRGQGGYNEQFF. CDR3 bases: TGTGCCAGCAGGGGACAGGGGGGTTACAATGAGCAGTTCTTC.